The 23 T cell receptor beta chains reported below all come from one sample, sequenced in a study of shared clonotypes between healthy human individuals. CD45RO-negative, CCR7-selected cells formed the naive CD8 fraction, which excluded terminally differentiated effector memory CD45RA+ cells. Using immunoSEQ multiplex PCR, the repertoire was profiled, and TCRdb retains in-frame clones only, with some absent. The sample lists some 630,000 clones; around 96% were seen once. The sample taken for sequencing was naive CD8+ T cells sorted from blood. The receptor source for this set is a woman younger than 45 in good health.

The chain has TRBV7-9 and TRBJ2-7; the D is unclear. Trimming left V 9 bases short and J 3 bases short, with 18 bases between. This CDR3 is built from 14 residues. The germline V gene has CDR1 SEHNR and CDR2 FQNEAQ (reference sequence). Here the CDR3 reads CASVGGRPGYEQYF. CDR3 DNA sequence: TGTGCCAGTGTTGGCGGACGACCGGGCTACGAGCAGTACTTC.

The chain recombines TRBV2 with TRBJ1-1; no clear D. The CDR3 covers 13 residues. Germline-derived CDR1 and CDR2 are SNHLY and FYNNEI. V was clipped by 4 bases and J by 1 base, with 7 bases between them. The CDR3 sequence is CASSALGNTEAFF. DNA for the CDR3: TGTGCCAGCAGTGCCCTTGGGAACACTGAAGCTTTCTTT.

The rearrangement links TRBV4-1 to TRBJ1-4, with 7 bases aligning to TRBD1. CDR1 MGHRA and CDR2 YSYEKL come from the germline V gene. Trimming took 2 bases from V and 7 from J; bases not matched to a gene: 10. This CDR3 comprises 16 residues. In nucleotides, the CDR3 is TGCGCCAGCAGCCAATTAAACAGGGGAGGACCTGAAAAACTGTTTTTT. Amino acids: CASSQLNRGGPEKLFF.

This chain joins TRBV29-1 and TRBJ1-2; unclear D gene. The CDR3 has 13 amino acids. Per the germline V gene, CDR1 is SQVTM and CDR2 is ANQGSEA. V was clipped by 7 bases and J by 4 bases, with 16 bases between them. CDR3 region: CSAGVWEGYGYTF. The CDR3 bases are TGCAGCGCCGGGGTCTGGGAGGGCTATGGCTACACCTTC.

This chain connects TRBV28 to TRBJ1-6, with D hard to call. V shed 2 bases and J shed 0 bases, with 17 bases lying between them. The CDR3 consists of 19 residues. The germline V gene encodes CDR1 MDHEN and CDR2 SYDVKM. CDR3 nucleotides: TGTGCCAGCAGTTTACCCTCCCTCGACGGCAGCTCCTATAATTCACCCCTCCACTTT. Its translation is CASSLPSLDGSSYNSPLHF.

The chain carries TRBV10-3 and TRBJ2-7; D is unclear. Trimming shortened V by 3 bases and J by 5 bases, and 8 bases separated the two germline ends. Germline V gene lookup returns CDR1 ENHRY and CDR2 SYGVKD. CDR3 length equals 12 residues. The CDR3 loop is CAISDRPDEQYF. As DNA, the CDR3 is TGTGCCATCAGTGACCGGCCGGACGAGCAGTACTTC.

The rearrangement links TRBV5-1 to TRBJ2-5, with D possibly TRBD1 on 5 matching bases. Germline V gives CDR1 SGHRS, CDR2 YFSETQ. The CDR3 is made up of 14 amino acids. Trimming left V 5 bases short and J 9 bases short, with 20 bases between. The CDR3 nucleotides read TGCGCCAGCAGACGCGCGGTCTGGGGCCGGGCCCAGTACTTC. As protein: CASRRAVWGRAQYF.

V is TRBV7-9 and J is TRBJ2-7; a possible D gene is TRBD2 (6 bases). Trimming took off 5 bases at V and 0 bases at J, with 14 bases between the two ends. The CDR3 extends over 15 amino acids. The germline V gene has CDR1 SEHNR and CDR2 FQNEAQ (reference sequence). CDR3 protein: CASSTPEDYSYEQYF. Written as DNA, the CDR3 is TGTGCCAGCAGCACCCCCGAGGACTACTCCTACGAGCAGTACTTC. Drawing the rest from reference TRBV7-9 and TRBJ2-7, the complete variable domain is DTGVSQNPRHKITKRGQNVTFRCDPISEHNRLYWYRQTLGQGPEFLTYFQNEAQLEKSRLLSDRFSAERPKGSFSTLEIQRTEQGDSAMYLCASSTPEDYSYEQYFGPGTRLTVT.

This clone was counted a single time. This chain connects TRBV2 to TRBJ2-5; 11 bases agree with TRBD2. With 7 bases clipped from V and 4 bases from J, the junction kept 11 bases outside the gene matches. The CDR3 loop spans 16 amino acids. Germline CDR1 reads SNHLY; CDR2 reads FYNNEI. CDR3 sequence: CASIRELAGAGETQYF. The CDR3 coding sequence is TGTGCCAGCATACGGGAACTAGCGGGAGCTGGAGAGACCCAGTACTTC.

This clone occurred once. V usage is TRBV27 and J usage is TRBJ1-2; no definite D call. The CDR3 is made up of 17 amino acids. V was cut by 2 bases and J by 3 bases, with 19 bases left in between. The germline gives CDR1 MNHEY, CDR2 SMNVEV (reference sequence). The CDR3 protein is CASSLRVGLTSHYGYTF. In nucleotides, the CDR3 is TGTGCCAGCAGTTTAAGGGTGGGCCTGACATCCCACTATGGCTACACCTTC.

In this sample, this clone turned up once. The V call is TRBV11-2, the J call TRBJ2-3; D possibly corresponds to TRBD2 (5 bases). V lost 6 bases and J 4 bases, leaving 14 bases between the germline ends. Germline values: CDR1 SGHAT, CDR2 FQNNGV. This CDR3 has 14 amino acids. Written as DNA, the CDR3 is TGTGCCAGCAGATTTACGGGGTACTCAGATACGCAGTATTTT. This translates into CASRFTGYSDTQYF. Full variable domain (rest looked up from reference TRBV11-2 and TRBJ2-3): EAGVAQSPRYKIIEKRQSVAFWCNPISGHATLYWYQQILGQGPKLLIQFQNNGVVDDSQLPKDRFSAERLKGVDSTLKIQPAKLEDSAVYLCASRFTGYSDTQYFGPGTRLTVL.

The DNA of the CDR3 is TGTGCCAGCAGCCAGGGGACTAGCGGGATATACGAGCAGTACTTC. Translation gives CASSQGTSGIYEQYF. This chain connects TRBV4-2 to TRBJ2-7, with TRBD2 matching over 13 bases. CDR1 and CDR2 from the germline V gene are LGHNA and YNFKEQ. The CDR3 covers 15 residues. Trimming cost V 3 bases and J 4 bases; bases outside gene matches: 3.

This sequence joins TRBV11-2 and TRBJ2-2, with a possible D match to TRBD2 (6 bases). Trimming shortened V by 4 bases and J by 2 bases, and 17 bases separated the two germline ends. The CDR3 runs 17 residues. The germline V gene encodes CDR1 SGHAT and CDR2 FQNNGV. The CDR3 region has the DNA TGTGCCAGCAGCTGGCTGACGGAGGGAATCAACACCGGGGAGCTGTTTTTT. Protein product: CASSWLTEGINTGELFF.

This clone appeared once. The chain couples TRBV28 to TRBJ1-2; unclear D gene. Deletions cut 4 bases from V and 4 bases from J, with 16 bases between. This CDR3 has 15 residues. Per germline, CDR1 MDHEN and CDR2 SYDVKM. The CDR3 here is CASSWMVDTAYGYTF. The CDR3 DNA reads as TGTGCCAGCAGTTGGATGGTAGACACAGCCTATGGCTACACCTTC.

The chain has TRBV19 and TRBJ1-5; no firm D call. The ends were cut back, 3 bases at V and 6 bases at J, with 9 bases in the middle. CDR3 length: 13 residues. CDR1 is LNHDA and CDR2 is SQIVND in the germline V gene (reference sequence). DNA for the CDR3: TGTGCCAGTAGTATCCTTGCCCGTCAGCCCCAGCATTTT. Its translation is CASSILARQPQHF.

This clone was detected a few times. This chain uses TRBV30 with TRBJ2-7, with D possibly matching TRBD2 (5 bases). The CDR3 covers 13 residues. Germline V gene data show CDR1 as GTSNPN and CDR2 as SVGIG (reference sequence). With 4 bases removed from V and 1 base from J, the gap between germline ends came to 11 bases. The CDR3 is CAWTAGNSYEQYF. The CDR3 DNA reads TGTGCCTGGACCGCGGGCAATTCCTACGAGCAGTACTTC.

The chain carries TRBV28 and TRBJ2-7, with D tentatively TRBD1 (6 bases). CDR1 is MDHEN and CDR2 is SYDVKM in the germline V gene. The CDR3 extends over 14 amino acids. Trimming stripped 4 bases from V and 6 bases from J, with 16 bases between. The CDR3 DNA reads as TGTGCCAGCAGTTCTGTACAACAGGGTTTCGAGCAGTACTTC. This encodes CASSSVQQGFEQYF.

The genes are TRBV18 and TRBJ1-2; TRBD1 aligns across 9 bases. Germline V CDR1 and CDR2: KGHSH, LQKENI. Losses at the gene ends were 8 bases for V and 8 bases for J; bases not matched to a gene: 18. There are 16 residues in the CDR3. The CDR3 spells CASRASQGALSGGYTF. CDR3 sequence (DNA): TGTGCCAGCCGGGCCTCACAGGGGGCGCTATCCGGCGGCTACACCTTC.

The chain is built from TRBV5-6 and TRBJ2-1, with TRBD1 identical over 8 bases. Germline values: CDR1 SGHDT, CDR2 YYEEEE. Unmatched junction bases numbered 7, after V lost 3 bases and J lost 8 bases. The CDR3 runs to 14 residues. The CDR3 loop reads CASSWTGTVDEQFF. The CDR3, as DNA: TGTGCCAGCAGCTGGACAGGGACGGTAGATGAGCAGTTCTTC.

The rearrangement links TRBV2 to TRBJ1-5; 10 bases agree with TRBD1. This CDR3 is built from 15 residues. Germline V lookup: CDR1 SNHLY, CDR2 FYNNEI. The V and J ends lost 9 bases and 2 bases, in that order; junction bases with no gene match: 7. The CDR3 DNA sequence: TGTGCCAGTGAGGCCGGGACAGGGGGCAATCAGCCCCAGCATTTT. Translation gives CASEAGTGGNQPQHF. The full variable domain, in which reference TRBV2 and TRBJ1-5 provide the parts outside the CDR3, is EPEVTQTPSHQVTQMGQEVILRCVPISNHLYFYWYRQILGQKVEFLVSFYNNEISEKSEIFDDQFSVERPDGSNFTLKIRSTKLEDSAMYFCASEAGTGGNQPQHFGDGTRLSIL.

The V call is TRBV7-8, the J call TRBJ2-3, with 9 bases fitting TRBD2. Germline CDR1 SGHVS, CDR2 FQNEAQ. This CDR3 region has 16 residues. Trimming removed 1 base from V and 3 bases from J; junction bases left unmatched: 5. The DNA for the CDR3 is TGTGCCAGCAGCTTAGAACCTAGCGGGACTACAGATACGCAGTATTTT. As protein: CASSLEPSGTTDTQYF.

The chain carries TRBV7-6 and TRBJ2-6; no reliable D call. V gave up 4 bases and J gave up 4 bases, with 11 bases separating them. Per germline, CDR1 SGHVS and CDR2 FNYEAQ. This CDR3 region has 15 residues. This CDR3 reads CASSSSSSGANVLTF. DNA for the CDR3: TGTGCCAGCAGCTCCAGTTCCTCGGGGGCCAACGTCCTGACTTTC.

The gene calls are TRBV19 and TRBJ1-2; no clear D. The germline gives CDR1 LNHDA, CDR2 SQIVND (reference sequence). The CDR3 length is 14 residues. V gave up 7 bases and J gave up 5 bases, with 17 bases separating them. The CDR3 DNA sequence: TGTGCCAGTACCAGACTTTGGGCTACTTATGGCTACACCTTC. It specifies CASTRLWATYGYTF. The whole variable domain, remainder taken from reference TRBV19 and TRBJ1-2, is DGGITQSPKYLFRKEGQNVTLSCEQNLNHDAMYWYRQDPGQGLRLIYYSQIVNDFQKGDIAEGYSVSREKKESFPLTVTSAQKNPTAFYLCASTRLWATYGYTFGSGTRLTVV.